A single T cell receptor (beta chain) is shown here with its context. Antigen unknown. This specimen belongs to a study of cytomegalovirus exposure and HLA in healthy donors. Study-wide background: HLA-typed donors were the source of approximately 88 million unique TCRs, which an early data release held. Ancestry clustering placed around 81% of roughly 400 genotyped donors in the Caucasian-associated cluster. Findings of the study overall: There was a cluster of highly shared sequence variants that was likely a sequencing artifact. The classifier was said to identify cytomegalovirus status with high specificity and sensitivity.

60 Vbeta and 13 Jbeta primers were used in PCR. TCRdb's table, derived via immunoSEQ multiplex PCR, lists solely in-frame clones and lacks some. The sample yields tens of thousands of clones, roughly 77% seen once. The germline gives CDR1 SGHRS, CDR2 YFSETQ. The CDR3 length is 16 residues. The trim removed 3 bases at V and 2 bases at J, leaving 10 bases unmatched. Material for sequencing was PBMCs. This rearrangement joins TRBV5-1 to TRBJ2-5; 7 bases are shared with TRBD2. This receptor was identified in a human donor in good health. The CDR3 region has the DNA TGCGCCAGCAGCTCGCAAGGTGCGGGGGAGCAAGAGACCCAGTACTTC. Protein: CASSSQGAGEQETQYF.